These 30 T cell receptor beta chains were sequenced from one sample in a study of blood T cell repertoires in COVID-19. This table comes from immunoSEQ multiplex PCR, and its TCRdb copy is limited to in-frame clones, with some not included. The sample has some 220,000 clones, around three quarters seen once. The source material was peripheral blood. The receptors were sampled from a woman in her 70s with acute or convalescent COVID-19.

The chain employs TRBV6-2 or TRBV6-3 and TRBJ2-3, with TRBD1 as a possible D gene (5 bases). Trimming pared 5 bases from V and 2 bases from J, leaving 11 bases between. Looked up from germline, CDR1 is MNHEY and CDR2 is SVGEGT. This CDR3 comprises 14 residues. CDR3 nucleotides: TGTGCCAGCAGTCCCGTGGACACCACAGATACGCAGTATTTT. Translation: CASSPVDTTDTQYF.

The V and J genes are TRBV6-1 and TRBJ2-4; 10 bases match TRBD2. This CDR3 is built from 16 residues. The germline CDR1 and CDR2 sequences are MNHNS and SASEGT. The V segment lost 2 bases and the J segment 4 bases; nucleotides outside the gene matches: 5. This CDR3 is CASSEMSGGVKNIQYF. The DNA for the CDR3 is TGTGCCAGCAGTGAAATGAGCGGGGGGGTGAAAAACATTCAGTACTTC.

This chain connects TRBV6-2 or TRBV6-3 to TRBJ2-5; 13 bases are a match to TRBD2. CDR3 length: 16 residues. In germline, CDR1 is MNHEY, CDR2 SVGEGT. The V segment lost 6 bases and the J segment 5 bases; nucleotides outside the gene matches: 9. This CDR3 is CASSPTTSGGRETQYF. DNA for the CDR3: TGTGCCAGCAGCCCTACGACTAGCGGGGGGAGGGAGACCCAGTACTTC.

The chain recombines TRBV4-2 with TRBJ2-5; D possibly corresponds to TRBD2 (6 bases). The V and J ends lost 4 bases and 5 bases respectively, with 11 bases between them. Germline lookup yields CDR1 LGHNA and CDR2 YNFKEQ. This CDR3 has 13 amino acids. The CDR3 region has the DNA TGTGCCAGCAGCCGCGGGACTTCGGAGACCCAGTACTTC. Translating gives CASSRGTSETQYF.

The V call is TRBV2, the J call TRBJ2-2; TRBD2 is a possible D gene (5 bases). The CDR3 runs to 12 residues. V lost 11 bases, J lost 3 bases, and 10 bases lay in between. Germline CDR1 and CDR2: SNHLY and FYNNEI. CDR3 nucleotides: TGTGCCTCAGCGCGGGACACCGGGGAGCTGTTTTTT. It yields the protein CASARDTGELFF.

This clone was recorded a few times. The chain couples TRBV5-4 to TRBJ2-3; D may be TRBD2 (7 bases). V was cut by 4 bases and J by 1 base, with 13 bases left in between. In germline, CDR1 is SGHNT, CDR2 YYREEE (reference sequence). The length of the CDR3 is 15 residues. The CDR3 protein is CASSPEGGGTDTQYF. CDR3 coding DNA: TGTGCCAGCAGCCCCGAGGGGGGGGGCACAGATACGCAGTATTTT.

This sequence joins TRBV15 and TRBJ1-4; TRBD1 aligns across 7 bases. The germline V gene has CDR1 LNHNV and CDR2 YYDKDF (reference sequence). Germline trimming cut 3 bases from V and 7 bases from J; bases unmatched to any gene: 5. The CDR3 has 14 amino acids. CDR3 residues: CATSRGGQAEKLFF. Written as DNA, the CDR3 is TGTGCCACCAGCAGGGGCGGACAGGCTGAAAAACTGTTTTTT.

CDR3 DNA: TGTGCCAGCAGCCCGGACGGGGGGGGAGAGACCCAGTACTTC. Amino acids: CASSPDGGGETQYF. V is TRBV7-2 and J is TRBJ2-5; 8 positions agree with TRBD2. CDR3 size: 14 residues. Germline V gene lookup returns CDR1 SGHTA and CDR2 FQGNSA. Germline trimming cut 5 bases from V and 4 bases from J; bases unmatched to any gene: 6.

The chain employs TRBV5-1 and TRBJ2-5; 8 nucleotides match TRBD1. CDR3 length: 16 amino acids. Germline CDR1 and CDR2: SGHRS and YFSETQ. Trimming cost V 4 bases and J 4 bases; bases outside gene matches: 12. CDR3 DNA: TGCGCCAGCAGCCACGGTCGGACAGGGCCGGGAGAGACCCAGTACTTC. It translates to CASSHGRTGPGETQYF.

This clone was found many times. The gene calls are TRBV6-1 and TRBJ2-1; 11 bases match TRBD1. Germline lookup yields CDR1 MNHNS and CDR2 SASEGT. The CDR3 sequence is 15 residues long. V lost 3 bases, J lost 3 bases, and 1 base stayed unmatched. In DNA form, the CDR3 reads TGTGCCAGCAGTGAGGGGACAGGGGGCTACAATGAGCAGTTCTTC. Translation: CASSEGTGGYNEQFF.

This clone was observed a few times. The chain couples TRBV9 to TRBJ2-5, with TRBD2 matching 11 bases. Germline V gene data show CDR1 as SGDLS and CDR2 as YYNGEE. The CDR3 covers 15 residues. V was clipped by 2 bases and J by 3 bases; unmatched bases: 3. CDR3 protein: CASSVSGLAEETQYF. The CDR3 DNA reads TGTGCCAGCAGCGTTTCGGGACTAGCGGAAGAGACCCAGTACTTC.

The V and J genes are TRBV14 and TRBJ1-1; the D is unclear. This CDR3 comprises 13 residues. With 4 bases removed from V and 4 bases from J, the gap between germline ends came to 10 bases. Germline V gene lookup returns CDR1 SGHDN and CDR2 FVKESK. CDR3 sequence: CASSLVLITEAFF. The CDR3 DNA sequence: TGTGCCAGCAGCCTAGTCTTGATCACTGAAGCTTTCTTT.

This chain links TRBV5-8 with TRBJ1-6; 8 nucleotides agree with TRBD1. V lost 0 bases and J lost 5; bases outside the gene matches: 7. CDR3 length equals 17 residues. Per germline, CDR1 SGHTS and CDR2 YDEGEE. CDR3 nucleotides: TGTGCCAGCAGCTTGGGACAGGGGTCTAGGGATAATTCACCCCTCCACTTT. This encodes CASSLGQGSRDNSPLHF.

The chain couples TRBV10-1 to TRBJ1-2; maybe TRBD1 (6 bases). Germline loops: CDR1 WNHNN, CDR2 SYGVQD (reference sequence). The germline V and J ends were trimmed by 3 bases and 8 bases, with 16 bases remaining between them. The CDR3 covers 14 residues. The CDR3 sequence is CASSDQGPPLGYTF. The CDR3 DNA reads as TGCGCCAGCAGTGATCAGGGGCCCCCGCTCGGCTACACCTTC.

This clone has just one count. CDR3 sequence: CASTSGGTGPYGYTF. CDR3 coding DNA: TGTGCCAGCACCTCCGGCGGGACAGGACCCTATGGCTACACCTTC. V and J are TRBV7-8 and TRBJ1-2; TRBD1 aligns across 8 bases. The junction had 11 bases not matched to a gene; V was cut back by 7 bases and J by 4 bases. The germline gives CDR1 SGHVS, CDR2 FQNEAQ. This CDR3 region has 15 residues.

The J gene is TRBJ2-7, the V gene TRBV7-3; 9 bases fit TRBD2. Germline values: CDR1 SGHTA, CDR2 FQGTGA. V dropped 5 bases and J dropped 0; count of bases not matched to a gene: 5. The CDR3 has 15 residues. The CDR3 coding sequence is TGTGCCAGCAGCCCAACTAGCGGGCCCTCCTACGAGCAGTACTTC. Amino acid sequence: CASSPTSGPSYEQYF.

The chain carries TRBV5-1 and TRBJ2-1, with D unclear. The V gene lost 6 bases and the J gene lost 5 bases, with 9 bases spanning the gap. The CDR3 runs 12 residues. Germline CDR1 reads SGHRS; CDR2 reads YFSETQ. CDR3 coding DNA: TGCGCCAGCAATGAACAAGACAATGAGCAGTTCTTC. It yields the protein CASNEQDNEQFF.

The chain is built from TRBV3-1 (or the pseudogene TRBV3-2) and TRBJ2-5; 13 bases fit TRBD2. V lost 0 bases to trimming and J lost 1 base; unmatched junction nucleotides: 5. Germline V gene sequence: CDR1 LGHDT, CDR2 YNNKEL (reference sequence). The CDR3 is made up of 18 amino acids. In DNA, the CDR3 is TGTGCCAGCAGCCAAGAGGGGGGACTAGCGGGGATCCAAGAGACCCAGTACTTC. As protein: CASSQEGGLAGIQETQYF.

The chain combines TRBV7-7 with TRBJ2-1; 10 bases are a match to TRBD1. Unmatched junction bases numbered 2, after V lost 4 bases and J lost 5 bases. The CDR3 is 14 residues long. In germline, CDR1 is SSHAT, CDR2 FNYEAQ (reference sequence). DNA for the CDR3: TGTGCCAGCAGCTCGGGACAGGGGAACAATGAGCAGTTCTTC. Encoded protein: CASSSGQGNNEQFF.

The chain has TRBV10-2 and TRBJ2-1, with D possibly being TRBD2 (5 bases). Trimming removed 5 bases at V and 1 base at J, with 9 bases between. Germline-derived CDR1 and CDR2 are WSHSY and SAAADI. CDR3 length: 14 residues. The DNA of the CDR3 is TGCGCCAGCAGTACGAGGGAATCCTACAATGAGCAGTTCTTC. Its protein is CASSTRESYNEQFF.

CDR3 amino acids: CASSLGQGLWGETQYF. The CDR3 DNA reads as TGTGCCAGCAGCCTCGGACAGGGCCTATGGGGAGAGACCCAGTACTTC. This chain joins TRBV5-5 and TRBJ2-5; the match to TRBD1 covers 8 bases. The germline V gene has CDR1 SGHKS and CDR2 YYEKEE (reference sequence). The CDR3 is made up of 16 amino acids. The J segment lost 4 bases and the V segment lost 4 bases, leaving 12 bases of the junction unmatched.

The CDR3 coding sequence is TGTGCCAGCAGCTTTGGGAGGATCTACGAGCAGTACTTC. It encodes CASSFGRIYEQYF. This chain joins TRBV11-2 and TRBJ2-7; the D gene is possibly TRBD2 (6 bases). Germline V CDR1 and CDR2: SGHAT, FQNNGV. This CDR3 region has 13 residues. V was clipped by 3 bases and J by 3 bases, with 9 bases between them.

The CDR3 DNA reads as TGTGCCAGCAGTTTGACAGGGGGAGAGACCCAGTACTTC. This translates into CASSLTGGETQYF. The gene calls are TRBV12-3 or TRBV12-4 and TRBJ2-5; 9 bases fit TRBD1. The V and J ends lost 3 bases and 4 bases, in that order; junction bases with no gene match: 0. The CDR3 length is 13 residues.

The chain combines TRBV10-1 with TRBJ1-2, with 7 bases that match TRBD1. CDR1 and CDR2 from the germline V gene are WNHNN and SYGVQD (reference sequence). V was pared by 5 bases and J by 8 bases, with 8 bases of the junction left unmatched. This CDR3 contains 13 residues. The CDR3 loop reads CASSPDRRGGYTF. The CDR3 DNA reads as TGCGCCAGCAGTCCGGACAGGCGCGGAGGCTACACCTTC.

The chain joins TRBV30 to TRBJ2-3; TRBD1 matches 7 bases. Germline CDR1 GTSNPN, CDR2 SVGIG (reference sequence). V was pared by 0 bases and J by 10 bases, with 7 bases of the junction left unmatched. The CDR3 is 13 residues long. DNA for the CDR3: TGTGCCTGGAGTGTACAGGGGCAGGGTTCGCAGTATTTT. It translates to CAWSVQGQGSQYF.

The chain employs TRBV21-1 and TRBJ1-2; TRBD1 is the table's D call and was not checked against the DNA. TRBV21-1 is classified as a pseudogene. The CDR3 runs to 16 residues. The CDR3, as DNA: TGTGCCGGATACCGGGACAGGTTTAACCGCGGCTATGGCTACACCTTC. Translation: CAGYRDRFNRGYGYTF.

This clone was detected once. The rearrangement uses TRBV29-1 and TRBJ2-7, with a tentative D call TRBD2 (7 bases). Germline CDR1 reads SQVTM; CDR2 reads ANQGSEA. The CDR3 is made up of 12 amino acids. With 7 bases removed from V and 5 bases from J, the gap between germline ends came to 15 bases. CDR3 sequence: CSATKGGDEQYF. The CDR3 coding sequence is TGCAGCGCAACTAAGGGGGGGGACGAGCAGTACTTC.

The rearrangement joins TRBV12-5 to TRBJ2-7; 9 nucleotides match TRBD1. With 5 bases clipped from V and 7 bases from J, the junction kept 12 bases outside the gene matches. Germline V gives CDR1 LGHNT, CDR2 FRNRAP. This CDR3 has 15 residues. CDR3 sequence (DNA): TGTGCTAGTGGTATACCGGGACAGGGCCCGAGGGAGCAGTACTTC. It codes for CASGIPGQGPREQYF.

V and J are TRBV2 and TRBJ2-7, with D unresolved. CDR3 size: 13 residues. Germline loops: CDR1 SNHLY, CDR2 FYNNEI. V was clipped by 7 bases and J by 1 base, with 11 bases between them. The DNA of the CDR3 is TGTGCCAGCATTCTCACGCAGTCCTACGAGCAGTACTTC. Translation gives CASILTQSYEQYF. Variable domain in full (rest from reference TRBV2 and TRBJ2-7): EPEVTQTPSHQVTQMGQEVILRCVPISNHLYFYWYRQILGQKVEFLVSFYNNEISEKSEIFDDQFSVERPDGSNFTLKIRSTKLEDSAMYFCASILTQSYEQYFGPGTRLTVT.

The rearrangement links TRBV18 to TRBJ2-7, with a possible D match to TRBD1 (6 bases). This CDR3 is built from 12 residues. The ends were cut back, 4 bases at V and 5 bases at J, with 9 bases in the middle. Germline loops: CDR1 KGHSH, CDR2 LQKENI. The CDR3 region is CASSQQGNEQYF. The CDR3 nucleotides are TGTGCCAGCTCACAACAGGGCAACGAGCAGTACTTC. Full variable domain (remainder filled in from reference TRBV18 and TRBJ2-7): NAGVMQNPRHLVRRRGQEARLRCSPMKGHSHVYWYRQLPEEGLKFMVYLQKENIIDESGMPKERFSAEFPKEGPSILRIQQVVRGDSAAYFCASSQQGNEQYFGPGTRLTVT.